A selection of T cell receptor beta chains follows, all from one sample in a study of CD8+ T cells in alopecia areata. Clones were sequenced by immunoSEQ multiplex PCR, and TCRdb holds only the in-frame ones, with some missing. Here the sample spans about 210,000 clones, 64% being singletons. The material was CD4+ T cells sorted from blood, obtained at week 4, from a patient treated with tofacitinib. These receptors were obtained from a human donor with alopecia areata. The CDR3 runs from the conserved cysteine through the conserved F or W. The order of the fields is CDR3 protein, CDR3 DNA, J gene, CDR3 length, D gene, clone size, V gene. A D gene is named only where the DNA matches it firmly. Clone size is stated in some rows and not others, as once, few, many or a class when expanded.

CDR3: CASSLGTSGVTDTQYF
DNA: TGTGCCAGCAGCTTAGGGACTAGCGGGGTGACAGATACGCAGTATTTT
J: TRBJ2-3
length: 16
D: TRBD2
size: NA
V: TRBV5-5

CDR3: CASSPETGLRETQYF
DNA: TGCGCCAGCAGCCCCGAGACAGGCCTTCGGGAGACCCAGTACTTC
J: TRBJ2-5
length: 15
D: NA
size: NA
V: TRBV4-3

CDR3: CASSRTGGSYEQYF
DNA: TGCGCCAGCAGCCGGACAGGGGGCTCCTACGAGCAGTACTTC
J: TRBJ2-7
length: 14
D: TRBD1
size: NA
V: TRBV4-1

CDR3: CAHYRGEGYTF
DNA: TGTGCCCACTACAGGGGGGAAGGCTACACCTTC
J: TRBJ1-2
length: 11
D: TRBD1
size: once
V: TRBV30

CDR3: CASGRRETQYF
DNA: TGTGCCAGCGGGAGGCGCGAGACCCAGTACTTC
J: TRBJ2-5
length: 11
D: NA
size: NA
V: TRBV27

CDR3: CASRATSHEQYF
DNA: TGTGCCAGCAGAGCGACGAGCCACGAGCAGTACTTC
J: TRBJ2-7
length: 12
D: NA
size: NA
V: TRBV2

CDR3: CSVEYEGRKAFF
DNA: TGCAGCGTTGAGTATGAGGGTCGTAAAGCTTTCTTT
J: TRBJ1-1
length: 12
D: NA
size: NA
V: TRBV29-1

CDR3: CASSELVSGANVLTF
DNA: TGTGCCAGCAGTGAATTGGTTTCTGGGGCCAACGTCCTGACTTTC
J: TRBJ2-6
length: 15
D: NA
size: NA
V: TRBV2

CDR3: CASTGTGTFTEAFF
DNA: TGTGCCAGCACCGGGACAGGGACCTTCACTGAAGCTTTCTTT
J: TRBJ1-1
length: 14
D: TRBD1
size: NA
V: TRBV25-1

CDR3: CASSSSRRLGVDTQYF
DNA: TGTGCCAGCAGCTCCTCCCGGCGGCTAGGCGTAGATACGCAGTATTTT
J: TRBJ2-3
length: 16
D: NA
size: few
V: TRBV7-2

CDR3: CASSGLGGNTEAFF
DNA: TGTGCCAGCAGTGGACTAGGGGGTAACACTGAAGCTTTCTTT
J: TRBJ1-1
length: 14
D: NA
size: NA
V: TRBV6-1

CDR3: CASSLSPTGELFF
DNA: TGTGCCAGCAGTCTTAGTCCTACCGGGGAGCTGTTTTTT
J: TRBJ2-2
length: 13
D: NA
size: few
V: TRBV2

CDR3: CASSPQWGNTEAFF
DNA: TGCGCCAGCAGCCCCCAGTGGGGGAACACTGAAGCTTTCTTT
J: TRBJ1-1
length: 14
D: NA
size: NA
V: TRBV4-3

CDR3: CASSSGQNTEAFF
DNA: TGTGCCAGCAGTTCAGGCCAAAACACTGAAGCTTTCTTT
J: TRBJ1-1
length: 13
D: NA
size: NA
V: TRBV28

CDR3: CAWSLYGPLEKLFF
DNA: TGTGCCTGGAGTTTATACGGACCGCTGGAGAAACTGTTTTTT
J: TRBJ1-4
length: 14
D: NA
size: few
V: TRBV30

CDR3: CASSLVVGRDSPLHF
DNA: TGTGCCAGCAGCTTGGTTGTGGGGCGGGATTCACCCCTCCACTTT
J: TRBJ1-6
length: 15
D: NA
size: NA
V: TRBV5-6

CDR3: CSVRESVHSPLHF
DNA: TGCAGCGTCAGGGAGTCGGTCCATTCACCCCTCCACTTT
J: TRBJ1-6
length: 13
D: NA
size: NA
V: TRBV29-1

CDR3: CASSSDGDRASEQYF
DNA: TGCGCCAGCAGCTCGGACGGGGACAGGGCGAGCGAGCAGTACTTC
J: TRBJ2-7
length: 15
D: TRBD1
size: NA
V: TRBV5-1

CDR3: CSVQLAGKKGSPLHF
DNA: TGCAGCGTCCAACTGGCAGGGAAGAAAGGATCACCCCTCCACTTT
J: TRBJ1-6
length: 15
D: NA
size: NA
V: TRBV29-1

CDR3: CASSHRWGPAGELFF
DNA: TGTGCCAGCAGCCACCGCTGGGGGCCGGCCGGGGAGCTGTTTTTT
J: TRBJ2-2
length: 15
D: NA
size: NA
V: TRBV7-2

CDR3: CAWNLAGGSTDTQYF
DNA: TGTGCCTGGAATCTAGCGGGGGGGAGCACAGATACGCAGTATTTT
J: TRBJ2-3
length: 15
D: TRBD2
size: NA
V: TRBV30

CDR3: CSVPRGTGAGEKLFF
DNA: TGCAGCGTTCCTCGGGGCACTGGGGCAGGGGAAAAACTGTTTTTT
J: TRBJ1-4
length: 15
D: NA
size: NA
V: TRBV29-1